What follows describes a single T cell receptor (beta chain). The CDR3 consists of 14 residues. The J segment lost 5 bases and the V segment lost 3 bases, leaving 3 bases of the junction unmatched. Germline CDR1 is SGHRS and CDR2 is YFSETQ. The sample comes from a study of blood T cell repertoires in COVID-19. Study context: Samples representing acute and convalescent COVID-19 were sourced from the United States, Italy and Spain. T cells, B-cell-depleted T cells, or PBMCs provided the cDNA or gDNA that served as material.

Authors' data handling: Reference gene primer amplification gave nucleated cell count estimates. Clones were sequenced by immunoSEQ multiplex PCR, and TCRdb holds only the in-frame ones, with some missing. Clone size and the V and J calls come from that table; the DNA yielded D and trimming. The repertoire holds about 210,000 clones, with roughly 88% as singletons. The receptor was derived from a man younger than 35 with active or convalescent COVID-19. Sample: peripheral blood. The J gene is TRBJ1-4, the V gene TRBV5-1; 8 positions match TRBD1. In DNA, the CDR3 is TGCGCCAGCAGCTCGGACAGGGTAAATGAAAAACTGTTTTTT. Residues: CASSSDRVNEKLFF.